This T cell receptor beta chain was sequenced for a study of Tregs in tolerant kidney transplant recipients. CDR3 length: 15 residues. Clones were sequenced by immunoSEQ multiplex PCR, and TCRdb holds only the in-frame ones, with some missing. The table records tens of thousands of clones, nearly 98% of them present only once. Worth noting for this clone: The antigen is unknown.

The study's findings and limits: Expanding Tregs on activated donor B cells appeared to best identify donor-specific TCRbeta clones.

The sequence was collected from a human donor who received a combined kidney and bone marrow transplant. This specimen was CD4+ T cells from blood, taken before the transplant. This chain joins TRBV12-1 and TRBJ2-7; the D segment call TRBD2 is taken from the table without a DNA check. TRBV12-1 is flagged as a pseudogene. In DNA form, the CDR3 reads TGTGCCAGCAGTCCCGGTCGGTATCAAGTCTACGAGCAGTACTTC. Translation gives CASSPGRYQVYEQYF.